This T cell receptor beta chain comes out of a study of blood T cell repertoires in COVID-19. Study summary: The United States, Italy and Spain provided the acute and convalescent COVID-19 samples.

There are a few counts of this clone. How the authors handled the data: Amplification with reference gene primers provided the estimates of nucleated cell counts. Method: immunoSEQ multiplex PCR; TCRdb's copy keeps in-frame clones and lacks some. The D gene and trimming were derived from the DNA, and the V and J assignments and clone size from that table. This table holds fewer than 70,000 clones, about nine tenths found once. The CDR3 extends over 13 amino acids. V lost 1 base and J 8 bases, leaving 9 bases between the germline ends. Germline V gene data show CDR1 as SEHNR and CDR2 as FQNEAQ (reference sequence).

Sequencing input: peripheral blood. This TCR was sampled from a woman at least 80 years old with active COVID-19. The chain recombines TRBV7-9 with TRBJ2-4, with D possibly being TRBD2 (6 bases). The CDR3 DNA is TGTGCCAGCAGCTTAGTGGAGGGAGACATTCAGTACTTC. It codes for CASSLVEGDIQYF. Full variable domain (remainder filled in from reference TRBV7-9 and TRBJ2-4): DTGVSQNPRHKITKRGQNVTFRCDPISEHNRLYWYRQTLGQGPEFLTYFQNEAQLEKSRLLSDRFSAERPKGSFSTLEIQRTEQGDSAMYLCASSLVEGDIQYFGAGTRLSVL.